This T cell receptor beta chain was captured in a study of cytomegalovirus exposure and HLA in healthy donors. Notes on the study in general: It was 150 or so TCR beta chains that were listed as cytomegalovirus-associated. Analysis performed later found 16,951 TCR beta sequences associated with HLA alleles at 0.05 false discovery rate.

Worth noting for this clone: Antigen unknown.

Trimming removed 7 bases from V and 7 bases from J; junction bases left unmatched: 11. CDR3 length: 15 amino acids. Per germline, CDR1 SGHRS and CDR2 YFSETQ. All the people who gave samples were healthy bone marrow donors. PCR involved 60 Vbeta and 13 Jbeta primers. Original processing methods: Later analysis identified roughly 82 million unique TCR beta chains, about 10 million shared. The protocol was immunoSEQ multiplex PCR, while the TCRdb copy is restricted to in-frame clones and leaves out a portion. That table supplies the V and J calls and clone size; D and trimming were determined from the DNA. This table holds under 130,000 clones, over 80% found once.

Sequences were obtained from PBMCs. This TCR came from a man aged 25-45 years in good health and CMV-seropositive. The chain employs TRBV5-1 and TRBJ1-6, with TRBD1 identical over 7 bases. Here the CDR3 reads CASPPHGTENSPLHF. In DNA, the CDR3 is TGCGCCAGCCCTCCTCACGGGACAGAGAATTCACCCCTCCACTTT.